The 20 T cell receptor beta chains reported below all come from one sample, sequenced in a study of regulatory T cells in long-lasting Graves disease. As to time point: newly diagnosed GD, antithyroid drugs for less than 3 months. From RNA extracted from PBMCs, the TCR library was made. With iRepertoire HTBI primers and Arm-PCR of CDR3 regions, TCR beta libraries were built. MiXCR, applied by TCRdb to the multiplex PCR reads, yields one record per CDR3 protein. The data show 550,000 or so distinct CDR3 sequences, with about 12% seen just once and around 9.3% held by the top ten. These data also featured in a second study, about T cells in Graves' hyperthyroidism and ophthalmopathy.

The material was peripheral blood mononuclear cells (PBMCs), obtained at new diagnosis, from a patient treated with antithyroid drugs. These receptors all stem from a woman in her twenties or thirties with Graves disease.

In this sample, this clonotype turned up many times. The V and J genes are TRBV27 and TRBJ1-1; D might be TRBD1 (6 bases). There are 14 residues in the CDR3. V dropped 6 bases and J dropped 2 bases, with 13 bases sitting between them. The V gene's germline CDR1 is MNHEY and CDR2 SMNVEV (reference sequence). The CDR3: CASSQPDRNTEAFF. In nucleotides, the CDR3 is TGTGCCAGCAGCCAACCGGACAGAAACACTGAAGCTTTCTTT.

This clonotype was seen ten or more times. The rearrangement joins TRBV30 to TRBJ2-3, with D possibly matching TRBD2 (5 bases). Germline assignment: CDR1 GTSNPN and CDR2 SVGIG (reference sequence). This CDR3 comprises 18 residues. V dropped 0 bases and J dropped 4 bases, with 23 bases sitting between them. Here the CDR3 reads CAWSVMWTTEDEADTQYF. The DNA of the CDR3 is TGTGCCTGGAGTGTAATGTGGACGACGGAGGACGAGGCAGATACGCAGTATTTT.

This clonotype occurred many times. The rearrangement links TRBV7-8 to TRBJ2-3, with no clear D. CDR1 is SGHVS and CDR2 is FQNEAQ in the germline V gene. This CDR3 spans 16 amino acids. Trimming stripped 0 bases from V and 0 bases from J, with 10 bases between. The CDR3 here is CASSLARSLSTDTQYF. CDR3 sequence (DNA): TGTGCCAGCAGCTTAGCGCGCAGCCTTAGCACAGATACGCAGTATTTT.

This clonotype was observed a few times. This sequence joins TRBV4-1 and TRBJ1-6, with TRBD1 as a possible D gene (5 bases). The CDR3 extends over 15 amino acids. Trimming took 0 bases from V and 9 from J, leaving 12 bases between them. Germline loops: CDR1 MGHRA, CDR2 YSYEKL. The CDR3 sequence: CASSQDEGNGSPLHF. The CDR3, as DNA: TGCGCCAGCAGCCAAGATGAGGGGAATGGTTCACCCCTCCACTTT.

This clonotype was recorded at least ten times. This CDR3 reads CASSYKAYTGELFF. The CDR3 DNA reads as TGTGCCAGCAGTTACAAGGCTTACACCGGGGAGCTGTTTTTT. The chain combines TRBV6-2 or TRBV6-3 with TRBJ2-2; D gene ambiguous. Germline V gene sequence: CDR1 MNHEY, CDR2 SVGEGT. V was clipped by 2 bases and J by 3 bases, with 7 bases between them. The CDR3 totals 14 residues.

This clonotype was seen at least ten times. The gene calls are TRBV6-2 or TRBV6-3 and TRBJ2-1, with 8 positions matching TRBD2. Trimming cost V 6 bases and J 8 bases; bases outside gene matches: 9. The CDR3 has 14 residues. Germline CDR1 and CDR2: MNHEY and SVGEGT. The CDR3 spells CASRLAGFVYEQFF. For the CDR3, the DNA is TGTGCCAGCAGATTAGCGGGATTTGTCTATGAGCAGTTCTTC.

This clonotype has more than one count but fewer than ten. The chain carries TRBV6-2 or TRBV6-3 and TRBJ1-4, with no clear D. V lost 5 bases, J lost 5 bases, and 15 bases lay in between. This CDR3 has 15 amino acids. Germline V gene sequence: CDR1 MNHEY, CDR2 SVGEGT. The CDR3 sequence is CASSEVRRVNEKLFF. The CDR3 nucleotides are TGTGCCAGCAGTGAAGTCAGGCGGGTAAATGAAAAACTGTTTTTT.

This clonotype was observed at least ten times. The chain employs TRBV10-3 and TRBJ1-5; 10 bases agree with TRBD1. The J segment lost 6 bases and the V segment lost 0 bases, leaving 5 bases of the junction unmatched. The CDR3 contains 16 residues. CDR1 and CDR2 (germline): ENHRY, SYGVKD. The DNA for the CDR3 is TGTGCCATCAGTGAGTCGACGAGGACAGGGGGTCAGCCCCAGCATTTT. Encoded protein: CAISESTRTGGQPQHF.

This chain's CDR3 is CASSYASSGNLRETQYF. In nucleotides, the CDR3 is TGTGCCAGCAGTTACGCTTCTAGCGGGAACCTCCGGGAGACCCAGTACTTC. The J gene is TRBJ2-5, the V gene TRBV6-5; TRBD2 aligns across 9 bases. The germline gives CDR1 MNHEY, CDR2 SVGAGI. The V and J ends lost 2 bases and 5 bases, in that order; junction bases with no gene match: 12. The CDR3 contains 17 residues.

The chain's CDR3 is CSVGTSGSVGQFF. In DNA, the CDR3 is TGCAGCGTAGGGACTAGCGGGAGTGTGGGGCAGTTCTTC. J is TRBJ2-1 and V is TRBV29-1, with 14 bases lining up with TRBD2. CDR1 SQVTM and CDR2 ANQGSEA come from the germline V gene. The CDR3 loop spans 13 amino acids. Unmatched junction bases numbered 7, after V lost 6 bases and J lost 12 bases.

The table lists this clonotype with many counts. This sequence joins TRBV19 and TRBJ1-5; D is perhaps TRBD1 (6 bases). Germline CDR1 reads LNHDA; CDR2 reads SQIVND (reference sequence). This CDR3 comprises 14 residues. V shed 3 bases and J shed 6 bases, with 12 bases lying between them. The CDR3 DNA reads as TGTGCCAGTAGTATTGCAGGGGACGGTCAGCCCCAGCATTTT. It codes for CASSIAGDGQPQHF.

This rearrangement joins TRBV29-1 to TRBJ2-2; TRBD2 might be the D (5 bases). V lost 4 bases, J lost 6 bases, and 18 bases lay in between. The CDR3 is 15 amino acids. Germline-derived CDR1 and CDR2 are SQVTM and ANQGSEA. CDR3: CSVGILEGGSGELFF. The CDR3, as DNA: TGCAGCGTTGGGATACTTGAGGGCGGGTCCGGGGAGCTGTTTTTT.

This clonotype has a count of ten or more. The chain links TRBV24-1 to TRBJ1-5; tentatively, D is TRBD1 (5 bases). V lost 5 bases to trimming and J lost 4 bases, with 8 bases between them. The CDR3 is 13 amino acids. Germline lookup yields CDR1 KGHDR and CDR2 SFDVKD. The chain's CDR3 is CATSAAGNQPQHF. The CDR3 coding sequence is TGTGCCACCAGTGCGGCAGGGAATCAGCCCCAGCATTTT.

This clonotype was counted many times. V gene TRBV11-2 combines with J gene TRBJ1-1, with D possibly being TRBD1 (5 bases). V lost 4 bases to trimming and J lost 6 bases, with 15 bases between them. The CDR3 spans 14 residues. Germline V lookup: CDR1 SGHAT, CDR2 FQNNGV. The CDR3 sequence is CASSSSFRAPEAFF. In DNA, the CDR3 is TGTGCCAGCAGCTCCTCCTTCAGGGCCCCTGAAGCTTTCTTT.

The chain employs TRBV2 and TRBJ2-3, with 16 bases that match TRBD2. CDR3 length: 19 amino acids. Per the germline V gene, CDR1 is SNHLY and CDR2 is FYNNEI. With 6 bases clipped from V and 0 bases from J, the junction kept 9 bases outside the gene matches. This chain's CDR3 is CASRLGTSGRALSTDTQYF. The CDR3 DNA sequence: TGTGCCAGCAGGCTAGGGACTAGCGGGAGGGCCTTGAGCACAGATACGCAGTATTTT.

This clonotype was counted at least ten times. The CDR3 bases are TGTGCCAGTTCCCAGGGCCCGTCGTACAATGAGCAGTTCTTC. This translates into CASSQGPSYNEQFF. The chain joins TRBV18 to TRBJ2-1; D might be TRBD1 (5 bases). CDR3 size: 14 residues. Trimming removed 9 bases from V and 4 bases from J, with 16 bases in between. Germline lookup yields CDR1 KGHSH and CDR2 LQKENI. The entire variable domain, with the rest obtained from reference TRBV18 and TRBJ2-1, is as follows: NAGVMQNPRHLVRRRGQEARLRCSPMKGHSHVYWYRQLPEEGLKFMVYLQKENIIDESGMPKERFSAEFPKEGPSILRIQQVVRGDSAAYFCASSQGPSYNEQFFGPGTRLTVL.

V usage is TRBV29-1 and J usage is TRBJ2-5; TRBD2 agrees at 7 bases. The CDR3 contains 11 residues. With 3 bases clipped from V and 7 bases from J, the junction kept 2 bases outside the gene matches. Looked up from germline, CDR1 is SQVTM and CDR2 is ANQGSEA. CDR3 sequence: CSVDGGRTQYF. CDR3 nucleotide sequence: TGCAGCGTTGACGGGGGGAGGACCCAGTACTTC.

This clonotype has only a few counts. The chain is built from TRBV4-3 and TRBJ2-1; 7 bases map to TRBD1. The CDR3 is 17 residues long. With V trimmed by 0 bases and J by 2 bases, 7 bases remained unmatched. The V gene's germline CDR1 is LGHNA and CDR2 YSLEER. The CDR3 sequence is CASSQETGAITYNEQFF. In DNA, the CDR3 is TGCGCCAGCAGCCAAGAAACAGGGGCGATTACCTACAATGAGCAGTTCTTC.

The rearrangement joins TRBV25-1 to TRBJ1-3; D not certain. Germline values: CDR1 MGHDK, CDR2 SYGVNS. CDR3 length: 14 amino acids. V was shortened by 3 bases and J by 3 bases, with 9 bases between the two germline ends. The CDR3 reads CASSDRFYGNTIYF. The CDR3 region has the DNA TGTGCCAGCAGTGACCGTTTTTATGGAAACACCATATATTTT.

A few counts support this clonotype. The chain is built from TRBV20-1 and TRBJ2-5, with 7 bases fitting TRBD2. V shed 2 bases and J 4 bases; nucleotides not matched to a gene: 7. The germline gives CDR1 DFQATT, CDR2 SNEGSKA (reference sequence). CDR3 length: 14 residues. The CDR3 sequence: CSARLAGVGETQYF. The CDR3 bases are TGCAGTGCTAGACTGGCGGGAGTAGGAGAGACCCAGTACTTC.